This T cell receptor (beta chain) was identified during a study of blood T cell repertoires in COVID-19. Only in-frame clones appear in the TCRdb table, and some are missing; sequencing was by immunoSEQ multiplex PCR. Here the sample spans about 28,000 clones, nearly 90% being singletons. Looked up from germline, CDR1 is SQVTM and CDR2 is ANQGSEA. CDR3 length: 15 amino acids. The V gene end was trimmed by 6 bases and the J gene end by 5 bases; junction bases not matched to a gene: 7. The chain carries TRBV29-1 and TRBJ2-3, with 14 bases matching TRBD2. Sequencing was performed on peripheral blood. This TCR came from a man in his fifties or sixties with COVID-19, enrolled during active disease. CDR3 DNA: TGCAGCGTGGGGATGGGGACTAGCGGGAGAGATACGCAGTATTTT. Translation gives CSVGMGTSGRDTQYF.